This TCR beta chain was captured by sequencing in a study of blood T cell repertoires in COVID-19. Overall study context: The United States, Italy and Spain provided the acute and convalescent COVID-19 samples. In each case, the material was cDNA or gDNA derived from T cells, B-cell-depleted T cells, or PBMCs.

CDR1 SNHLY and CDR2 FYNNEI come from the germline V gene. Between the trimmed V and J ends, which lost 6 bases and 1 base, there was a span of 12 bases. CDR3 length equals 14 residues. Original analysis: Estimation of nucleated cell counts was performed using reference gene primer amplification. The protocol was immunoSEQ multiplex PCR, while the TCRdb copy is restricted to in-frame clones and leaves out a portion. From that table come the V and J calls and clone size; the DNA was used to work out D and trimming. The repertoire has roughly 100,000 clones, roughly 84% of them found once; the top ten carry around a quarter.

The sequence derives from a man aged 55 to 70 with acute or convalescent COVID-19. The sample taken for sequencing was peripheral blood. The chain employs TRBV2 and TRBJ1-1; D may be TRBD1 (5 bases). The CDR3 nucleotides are TGTGCCAGCAGCCGGGGACTCCAGAACACTGAAGCTTTCTTT. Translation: CASSRGLQNTEAFF. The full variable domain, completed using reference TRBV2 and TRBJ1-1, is EPEVTQTPSHQVTQMGQEVILRCVPISNHLYFYWYRQILGQKVEFLVSFYNNEISEKSEIFDDQFSVERPDGSNFTLKIRSTKLEDSAMYFCASSRGLQNTEAFFGQGTRLTVV.